The 6 T cell receptor beta chains given below trace back to one sample, sequenced in a study of Graves' ophthalmopathy and Graves' hyperthyroidism. The TCR beta CDR3 regions underwent amplification from RNA transcripts. In the first round, RT-PCR was carried out with HTBI primers, and a multiplex PCR formed the second round. TCRdb recomputed calls from the multiplex PCR reads with MiXCR, one row per CDR3 protein. Of 300,000 to 500,000 distinct CDR3 sequences in the sample, roughly 15% are singletons; the top ten hold 5.5% to 7%. The sequenced sample consisted of peripheral blood. The receptors derive from a woman younger than 35 with stable Graves' hyperthyroidism.

This clonotype appeared many times. This chain uses TRBV7-2 with TRBJ1-5; 8 bases map to TRBD1. The CDR3 runs 16 residues. V lost 4 bases to trimming and J lost 4 bases; unmatched junction nucleotides: 9. The germline V gene has CDR1 SGHTA and CDR2 FQGNSA. The DNA for the CDR3 is TGTGCCAGCAGCTCAAGGACAGGGCTAAATAATCAGCCCCAGCATTTT. Its protein is CASSSRTGLNNQPQHF.

This clonotype was counted at least ten times. The chain recombines TRBV11-2 with TRBJ2-7; D not resolved. Germline V gene sequence: CDR1 SGHAT, CDR2 FQNNGV. This CDR3 is built from 14 residues. V shed 4 bases and J shed 2 bases, with 12 bases lying between them. Written as DNA, the CDR3 is TGTGCCAGCAGCTCCCCATGGGTTCCCTACGAGCAGTACTTC. Its protein is CASSSPWVPYEQYF.

The chain recombines TRBV6-5 with TRBJ2-4; D unclear. CDR3 length equals 18 residues. CDR1 MNHEY and CDR2 SVGAGI come from the germline V gene. Trimming shortened V by 2 bases and J by 2 bases, and 19 bases separated the two germline ends. The CDR3 nucleotides are TGTGCCAGCAGTTACACCCTTGCCGCCGGGCCCCCCAAAAACATTCAGTACTTC. This encodes CASSYTLAAGPPKNIQYF.

This clonotype was counted at least ten times. The V gene is TRBV19, the J gene TRBJ1-2, with 7 bases aligning to TRBD1. The CDR3 is 16 amino acids. Germline V gene sequence: CDR1 LNHDA, CDR2 SQIVND (reference sequence). Germline trimming cut 3 bases from V and 6 bases from J; bases unmatched to any gene: 13. The CDR3 sequence: CASSIFSQGQRDGYTF. DNA of the CDR3: TGTGCCAGTAGTATTTTTTCTCAGGGACAGCGAGATGGCTACACCTTC.

V usage is TRBV30 and J usage is TRBJ1-1; no clear D. V gave up 2 bases and J gave up 1 base, with 14 bases separating them. Germline assignment: CDR1 GTSNPN and CDR2 SVGIG (reference sequence). The CDR3 extends over 15 amino acids. The CDR3 bases are TGTGCCTGGAGTCGTCTGACACGGCAGAACACTGAAGCTTTCTTT. This codes for CAWSRLTRQNTEAFF.

Many counts were recorded for this clonotype. CDR3 in amino acids: CASSSQAGFNQPQHF. CDR3 coding DNA: TGTGCCAGCAGCTCCCAGGCAGGCTTTAATCAGCCCCAGCATTTT. V usage is TRBV7-6 and J usage is TRBJ1-5; D ambiguous. Germline CDR1 reads SGHVS; CDR2 reads FNYEAQ. Trimming cost V 4 bases and J 4 bases, with 14 bases left between them. The CDR3 sequence is 15 residues long.